The next 26 T cell receptor beta chains were all read from a single sample in a study of technical replicates of blood from a handful of donors. Assay: immunoSEQ multiplex PCR; the TCRdb copy retains only in-frame clones and omits some. The table lists fewer than 100,000 clones, 89% of them singletons, with approximately 0.39% in the top ten. Sequenced sample: T cells isolated from PBMCs. Source of these receptors: a human donor in good health.

The chain employs TRBV5-1 and TRBJ1-1, with D unresolved. Per the germline V gene, CDR1 is SGHRS and CDR2 is YFSETQ. There are 14 residues in the CDR3. V was cut by 0 bases and J by 0 bases, with 6 bases left in between. CDR3 residues: CASSLAVVNTEAFF. CDR3 nucleotides: TGCGCCAGCAGCTTGGCCGTCGTGAACACTGAAGCTTTCTTT.

This clone was counted a few times. The chain links TRBV2 to TRBJ2-5; possible D gene TRBD2, 6 bases. Germline V CDR1 and CDR2: SNHLY, FYNNEI. V lost 7 bases and J lost 2, with 8 bases in between. The CDR3 sequence is 12 residues long. The CDR3 DNA follows: TGTGCCAGCATGCGGGATCAAGAGACCCAGTACTTC. Encoded protein: CASMRDQETQYF. The whole variable domain, remainder taken from reference TRBV2 and TRBJ2-5, is EPEVTQTPSHQVTQMGQEVILRCVPISNHLYFYWYRQILGQKVEFLVSFYNNEISEKSEIFDDQFSVERPDGSNFTLKIRSTKLEDSAMYFCASMRDQETQYFGPGTRLLVL.

V is TRBV19 and J is TRBJ1-2; 10 bases agree with TRBD1. The CDR3 has 16 residues. Trimming at V came to 6 bases and at J to 8 bases, leaving 15 bases not matched to a gene. Germline V lookup: CDR1 LNHDA, CDR2 SQIVND (reference sequence). CDR3: CASSQPGTGDPKGYTF. The CDR3 DNA reads as TGTGCCAGTAGCCAACCGGGGACAGGGGACCCGAAGGGCTACACCTTC. The variable domain in full, with the rest retrieved from reference TRBV19 and TRBJ1-2, is DGGITQSPKYLFRKEGQNVTLSCEQNLNHDAMYWYRQDPGQGLRLIYYSQIVNDFQKGDIAEGYSVSREKKESFPLTVTSAQKNPTAFYLCASSQPGTGDPKGYTFGSGTRLTVV.

The rearrangement links TRBV28 to TRBJ2-6; D gene unclear. Germline values: CDR1 MDHEN, CDR2 SYDVKM. CDR3 length: 15 amino acids. V lost 3 bases to trimming and J lost 1 base, with 7 bases between them. Here the CDR3 DNA reads TGTGCCAGCAGTTTTATGCTATCTGGGGCCAACGTCCTGACTTTC. The encoded protein is CASSFMLSGANVLTF.

The chain combines TRBV27 with TRBJ2-7; tentative D call: TRBD1 (6 bases). This CDR3 has 17 residues. Germline V gene lookup returns CDR1 MNHEY and CDR2 SMNVEV (reference sequence). Trimming took 4 bases from V and 1 from J, leaving 20 bases between them. The DNA of the CDR3 is TGTGCCAGCAGTTCCCTAACCGCCGGGACAACATCCTACGAGCAGTACTTC. Translating it yields CASSSLTAGTTSYEQYF.

The chain has TRBV9 and TRBJ1-3; D unresolved. In germline, CDR1 is SGDLS, CDR2 YYNGEE. Trimming cost V 3 bases and J 4 bases, with 8 bases left between them. The CDR3 is made up of 13 amino acids. CDR3 loop: CASSDMQGNTIYF. The DNA of the CDR3 is TGTGCCAGCAGCGATATGCAGGGAAACACCATATATTTT.

V and J are TRBV6-4 and TRBJ2-1, with 11 bases matching TRBD2. Germline loops: CDR1 MRHNA, CDR2 SNTAGT. J lost 6 bases, V lost 6 bases, and 4 bases had no gene match. The CDR3 runs 14 residues. Here the CDR3 reads CASSPGTSGNEQFF. CDR3 sequence (DNA): TGTGCCAGCAGCCCCGGGACTAGCGGCAATGAGCAGTTCTTC.

This clone was found once. The rearrangement uses TRBV18 and TRBJ2-5; 9 bases match TRBD2. CDR3 length equals 15 residues. Germline loops: CDR1 KGHSH, CDR2 LQKENI. V was pared by 6 bases and J by 5 bases, with 10 bases of the junction left unmatched. In DNA form, the CDR3 reads TGTGCCAGCTCCCACCGGGGACTAGCCAGGGAGACCCAGTACTTC. This encodes CASSHRGLARETQYF.

This rearrangement joins TRBV9 to TRBJ2-3, with 9 bases lining up with TRBD2. This CDR3 is built from 15 residues. The V gene's germline CDR1 is SGDLS and CDR2 YYNGEE. V gave up 0 bases and J gave up 2 bases; unmatched junction bases: 1. The CDR3, as DNA: TGTGCCAGCAGCGTAGGCGGGAGGGTCACAGATACGCAGTATTTT. Translation gives CASSVGGRVTDTQYF. Combining the CDR3 with reference TRBV9 and TRBJ2-3 gives the whole variable domain DSGVTQTPKHLITATGQRVTLRCSPRSGDLSVYWYQQSLDQGLQFLIQYYNGEERAKGNILERFSAQQFPDLHSELNLSSLELGDSALYFCASSVGGRVTDTQYFGPGTRLTVL.

The V and J genes are TRBV27 and TRBJ1-1, with TRBD1 identical over 8 bases. Germline V CDR1 and CDR2: MNHEY, SMNVEV (reference sequence). The V segment lost 5 bases and the J segment 4 bases; nucleotides outside the gene matches: 9. This CDR3 is 15 amino acids long. CDR3 in amino acids: CASSIWTGRGTEAFF. Here the CDR3 DNA reads TGTGCCAGCAGTATCTGGACAGGGAGAGGCACTGAAGCTTTCTTT.

The chain links TRBV18 to TRBJ1-2; weak D call: TRBD1 (6 bases). V lost 3 bases, J lost 6 bases, and 14 bases lay in between. The CDR3 has 14 amino acids. Germline assignment: CDR1 KGHSH and CDR2 LQKENI. CDR3 sequence reads: CASSPAGAKDGYTF. CDR3 DNA sequence: TGTGCCAGCTCACCGGCGGGGGCAAAGGATGGCTACACCTTC.

This chain joins TRBV28 and TRBJ2-2, with 8 positions matching TRBD1. CDR1 is MDHEN and CDR2 is SYDVKM in the germline V gene. The CDR3 runs 14 residues. The V and J ends lost 6 bases and 1 base, in that order; junction bases with no gene match: 1. The DNA of the CDR3 is TGTGCCAGCAGCAGGGGGCGGAACACCGGGGAGCTGTTTTTT. Translation: CASSRGRNTGELFF.

The J gene is TRBJ1-4, the V gene TRBV25-1; TRBD1 is a possible D gene (6 bases). CDR1 MGHDK and CDR2 SYGVNS come from the germline V gene. V lost 0 bases to trimming and J lost 8 bases, with 13 bases between them. This CDR3 has 15 amino acids. The CDR3 loop is CASSEYGGLSEKLFF. The CDR3 coding sequence is TGTGCCAGCAGTGAATACGGGGGGCTTTCCGAAAAACTGTTTTTT.

The rearrangement links TRBV12-1 to TRBJ2-1; the table's D call, TRBD2, was not checked against the DNA. TRBV12-1 is described as a pseudogene. The CDR3 contains 14 residues. The CDR3 bases are TGTGCCAGCAGCACCAGCGGGGGCTACAATGAGCAGTTCTTC. Translated, it gives CASSTSGGYNEQFF.

The chain employs TRBV27 and TRBJ1-2; 8 nucleotides align to TRBD1. V lost 5 bases, J lost 4 bases, and 9 bases stayed unmatched. CDR1 MNHEY and CDR2 SMNVEV come from the germline V gene (reference sequence). The CDR3 has 15 amino acids. CDR3 DNA sequence: TGTGCCAGCAGTACCCGACAGGGGCTGGGCTATGGCTACACCTTC. This gives the protein CASSTRQGLGYGYTF.

This clone showed up just once. The rearrangement joins TRBV4-2 to TRBJ2-1; D unresolved. Trimming took 0 bases from V and 1 from J, leaving 7 bases between them. The germline gives CDR1 LGHNA, CDR2 YNFKEQ. The CDR3 sequence is 15 residues long. CDR3 region: CASSQDADSYNEQFF. The DNA of the CDR3 is TGTGCCAGCAGCCAAGATGCGGATTCCTACAATGAGCAGTTCTTC.

The chain is built from TRBV13 and TRBJ2-1, with TRBD2 identical over 13 bases. After removal of 1 base from V and 3 bases from J, the junction contained 9 bases not matched to a gene. The CDR3 contains 19 residues. Germline V gene sequence: CDR1 PRHDT, CDR2 FYEKMQ (reference sequence). CDR3: CASSLEGLAGRYVYNEQFF. The CDR3 DNA is TGTGCCAGCAGCTTAGAGGGACTAGCGGGAAGATACGTCTACAATGAGCAGTTCTTC. The full variable domain, with the rest looked up from reference TRBV13 and TRBJ2-1, is AAGVIQSPRHLIKEKRETATLKCYPIPRHDTVYWYQQGPGQDPQFLISFYEKMQSDKGSIPDRFSAQQFSDYHSELNMSSLELGDSALYFCASSLEGLAGRYVYNEQFFGPGTRLTVL.

V and J are TRBV14 and TRBJ2-7; D possibly corresponds to TRBD2 (6 bases). This CDR3 region has 13 residues. Trimming shortened V by 5 bases and J by 0 bases, and 8 bases separated the two germline ends. Per the germline V gene, CDR1 is SGHDN and CDR2 is FVKESK. CDR3 coding DNA: TGTGCCAGCAGCGGGGGGTACTCCTACGAGCAGTACTTC. It codes for CASSGGYSYEQYF.

The chain uses TRBV9 and TRBJ1-1, with TRBD1 as a possible D gene (5 bases). Per the germline V gene, CDR1 is SGDLS and CDR2 is YYNGEE. This CDR3 is 14 amino acids long. Between the trimmed V and J ends, which lost 0 bases and 4 bases, there was a span of 10 bases. CDR3 amino acids: CASSVAMGGTEAFF. The CDR3 DNA is TGTGCCAGCAGCGTAGCTATGGGGGGCACTGAAGCTTTCTTT. The entire variable domain, with the rest obtained from reference TRBV9 and TRBJ1-1, is as follows: DSGVTQTPKHLITATGQRVTLRCSPRSGDLSVYWYQQSLDQGLQFLIQYYNGEERAKGNILERFSAQQFPDLHSELNLSSLELGDSALYFCASSVAMGGTEAFFGQGTRLTVV.

This clone was seen a handful of times. The chain couples TRBV6-1 to TRBJ1-1; 8 bases agree with TRBD1. Germline-derived CDR1 and CDR2 are MNHNS and SASEGT. The CDR3 runs 15 residues. J gave up 5 bases and V 2 bases, and 7 bases lay outside the gene matches. CDR3 residues: CASSEQTGVRTEAFF. CDR3 sequence (DNA): TGTGCCAGCAGTGAACAGACAGGGGTAAGGACTGAAGCTTTCTTT.

The chain recombines TRBV30 with TRBJ1-4; D is ambiguous. V was shortened by 2 bases and J by 6 bases, with 4 bases between the two germline ends. This CDR3 contains 11 residues. CDR1 is GTSNPN and CDR2 is SVGIG in the germline V gene (reference sequence). CDR3 bases: TGTGCCTGGAGTATCGATGAAAAACTGTTTTTT. Protein product: CAWSIDEKLFF.

The genes are TRBV27 and TRBJ2-7; 7 bases agree with TRBD2. V lost 4 bases and J lost 2; bases outside the gene matches: 11. The CDR3 has 16 amino acids. Germline V gives CDR1 MNHEY, CDR2 SMNVEV (reference sequence). The CDR3 region is CASSSRLRERTYEQYF. The CDR3 coding sequence is TGTGCCAGCAGTTCCCGTTTGCGGGAGCGAACCTACGAGCAGTACTTC.

The chain employs TRBV6-6 and TRBJ1-2; 11 nucleotides align to TRBD1. V dropped 6 bases and J dropped 4; count of bases not matched to a gene: 7. In germline, CDR1 is MNHNY, CDR2 SVGAGI (reference sequence). The CDR3 totals 15 residues. The CDR3 spells CASRARTGGFYGYTF. Written as DNA, the CDR3 is TGTGCCAGCAGAGCGAGGACAGGGGGCTTCTATGGCTACACCTTC.

The chain combines TRBV2 with TRBJ1-2; D call uncertain. This CDR3 spans 14 amino acids. V was shortened by 5 bases and J by 1 base, with 11 bases between the two germline ends. Germline V lookup: CDR1 SNHLY, CDR2 FYNNEI. The CDR3 region has the DNA TGTGCCAGCAGTCCCAGGTCATTTAACTATGGCTACACCTTC. It codes for CASSPRSFNYGYTF.

V is TRBV7-8 and J is TRBJ2-1; TRBD2 aligns across 11 bases. The CDR3 sequence is 19 residues long. V lost 5 bases to trimming and J lost 5 bases; unmatched junction nucleotides: 17. In germline, CDR1 is SGHVS, CDR2 FQNEAQ. The CDR3 loop reads CASSVKQGGLAALNNEQFF. CDR3 nucleotides: TGTGCCAGCAGCGTGAAACAGGGGGGACTAGCGGCACTAAACAATGAGCAGTTCTTC.

The rearrangement links TRBV14 to TRBJ2-1; possible D gene TRBD1, 6 bases. The CDR3 has 13 residues. Looked up from germline, CDR1 is SGHDN and CDR2 is FVKESK. The ends were cut back, 0 bases at V and 7 bases at J, with 7 bases in the middle. In nucleotides, the CDR3 is TGTGCCAGCAGCCAAGATCAGGGGAATGAGCAGTTCTTC. Its protein is CASSQDQGNEQFF.